The 24 T cell receptor beta chains listed next were all sequenced from one sample in a study of T cells in Graves' hyperthyroidism and ophthalmopathy. RNA transcripts served as the template for amplifying TCR beta CDR3 regions. The TCR CDR3 first-round RT-PCR relied on the HTBI primer set. MiXCR, applied by TCRdb to the multiplex PCR reads, yields one record per CDR3 protein. The sample lists about 160,000 distinct CDR3 sequences; 9.4% were seen once. Sequencing input: blood. The receptors were gathered from a woman aged 18 to 35 with Graves' hyperthyroidism that later progressed to Graves' ophthalmopathy.

The chain uses TRBV19 and TRBJ1-5, with TRBD1 as a possible D gene (5 bases). The CDR3 is 13 amino acids. Germline V gene sequence: CDR1 LNHDA, CDR2 SQIVND (reference sequence). Trimming removed 5 bases from V and 5 bases from J, with 10 bases in between. CDR3 in DNA: TGTGCCAGTAGTGGGGGGTCCTATCAGCCCCAGCATTTT. Amino acids: CASSGGSYQPQHF.

This clonotype was detected many times. This rearrangement joins TRBV29-1 to TRBJ2-5; 14 bases fit TRBD2. After removal of 5 bases from V and 0 bases from J, the junction contained 2 bases not matched to a gene. Looked up from germline, CDR1 is SQVTM and CDR2 is ANQGSEA. There are 15 residues in the CDR3. CDR3 DNA sequence: TGCAGCGTTCGACTAGCGGGGGGGGACCAAGAGACCCAGTACTTC. Protein: CSVRLAGGDQETQYF.

A few counts support this clonotype. The CDR3 loop reads CASSVGSGTYGYTF. CDR3 in DNA: TGTGCCAGCAGCGTAGGGTCAGGGACCTATGGCTACACCTTC. The chain joins TRBV9 to TRBJ1-2; TRBD1 is a possible D gene (5 bases). V lost 0 bases, J lost 4 bases, and 10 bases lay in between. This CDR3 comprises 14 residues. Germline V lookup: CDR1 SGDLS, CDR2 YYNGEE.

In its sample, this clonotype was seen many times. The rearrangement uses TRBV12-3 or TRBV12-4 and TRBJ2-7, with TRBD1 matching 7 bases. The J segment lost 3 bases and the V segment lost 6 bases, leaving 11 bases of the junction unmatched. The CDR3 is 15 residues long. CDR3 region: CASSTDRDTRYEQYF. The CDR3 DNA sequence: TGTGCCAGCAGCACCGACAGGGATACACGCTACGAGCAGTACTTC.

This clonotype was counted at least ten times. CDR3 in amino acids: CAWSVRQANEKLFF. CDR3 DNA: TGTGCCTGGAGTGTACGACAGGCTAATGAAAAACTGTTTTTT. The rearrangement joins TRBV30 to TRBJ1-4; TRBD1 might be the D (6 bases). Germline V gene sequence: CDR1 GTSNPN, CDR2 SVGIG (reference sequence). This CDR3 has 14 amino acids. V dropped 0 bases and J dropped 3 bases, with 8 bases sitting between them.

This clonotype was seen at least ten times. This rearrangement joins TRBV2 to TRBJ1-5; D gene ambiguous. This CDR3 has 15 amino acids. Per the germline V gene, CDR1 is SNHLY and CDR2 is FYNNEI. Trimming left V 5 bases short and J 0 bases short, with 11 bases between. DNA of the CDR3: TGTGCCAGCAGTCCTTCTGGCCTTAGCAATCAGCCCCAGCATTTT. It yields the protein CASSPSGLSNQPQHF.

This clonotype came up many times. The rearrangement uses TRBV30 and TRBJ1-2; TRBD1 aligns across 8 bases. There are 14 residues in the CDR3. Per germline, CDR1 GTSNPN and CDR2 SVGIG (reference sequence). V lost 2 bases, J lost 4 bases, and 6 bases stayed unmatched. The CDR3 is CAWSPTGDVYGYTF. The CDR3 bases are TGTGCCTGGAGTCCGACAGGGGACGTCTATGGCTACACCTTC.

This clonotype was counted at least ten times. This sequence joins TRBV2 and TRBJ1-1; D might be TRBD1 (5 bases). The V and J ends lost 10 bases and 6 bases respectively, with 27 bases between them. This CDR3 region has 16 residues. Germline-derived CDR1 and CDR2 are SNHLY and FYNNEI. CDR3 DNA: TGTGCCATTCCTGGGACTGGGATCTCAGTCGGGGCTGAAGCTTTCTTT. Protein: CAIPGTGISVGAEAFF.

The chain combines TRBV9 with TRBJ2-2; 13 bases map to TRBD2. J was trimmed by 6 bases and V by 5 bases; bases with no gene match: 7. The length of the CDR3 is 16 residues. Germline-derived CDR1 and CDR2 are SGDLS and YYNGEE. CDR3: CASSGLAGDFAGELFF. Written as DNA, the CDR3 is TGTGCCAGCAGTGGACTAGCGGGAGATTTCGCCGGGGAGCTGTTTTTT.

V is TRBV10-2 and J is TRBJ2-2; D remains unclear. The CDR3 extends over 17 amino acids. The V and J ends lost 4 bases and 4 bases respectively, with 19 bases between them. Germline CDR1 is WSHSY and CDR2 is SAAADI. CDR3 nucleotides: TGCGCCAGCAGTGTAAATTTTGTTGGTACCGTCACCGGGGAGCTGTTTTTT. Encoded protein: CASSVNFVGTVTGELFF.

In its sample, this clonotype was seen many times. The V and J genes are TRBV6-1 and TRBJ1-6, with a possible D match to TRBD1 (6 bases). The CDR3 spans 14 residues. Germline V gene sequence: CDR1 MNHNS, CDR2 SASEGT. The V end lost 4 bases, the J end lost 10 bases, and 14 bases lay between the germline ends. CDR3 nucleotides: TGTGCCAGCAGTGGCGTGGCAGGGGAATCACCCCTCCACTTT. This encodes CASSGVAGESPLHF.

The chain uses TRBV6-9 and TRBJ1-2; the D gene is possibly TRBD1 (5 bases). The CDR3 has 15 residues. The V gene's germline CDR1 is MNHGY and CDR2 SVAAGI. With 3 bases removed from V and 8 bases from J, the gap between germline ends came to 19 bases. In DNA form, the CDR3 reads TGTGCCAGCAGTTACGGAAAAAACCCCGGGGCAGGCTACACCTTC. It encodes CASSYGKNPGAGYTF.

This clonotype was seen repeatedly, ten times or more. Written as DNA, the CDR3 is TGTGCCAGTCCGAGGGGGTTCGAGCAGTACTTC. It specifies CASPRGFEQYF. The gene calls are TRBV6-1 and TRBJ2-7; D is perhaps TRBD1 (6 bases). This CDR3 has 11 residues. V dropped 9 bases and J dropped 6 bases, with 12 bases sitting between them. Germline V gene lookup returns CDR1 MNHNS and CDR2 SASEGT.

This clonotype has ten or more counts. The V call is TRBV10-3, the J call TRBJ2-1; TRBD2 matches 11 bases. The V segment lost 8 bases and the J segment 5 bases; nucleotides outside the gene matches: 5. CDR3 size: 14 residues. The germline CDR1 and CDR2 sequences are ENHRY and SYGVKD. For the CDR3, the DNA is TGTGCCATCTCACCTAGCGGGAGGAACAATGAGCAGTTCTTC. Translating it yields CAISPSGRNNEQFF.

At least ten counts were recorded for this clonotype. This chain joins TRBV20-1 and TRBJ2-5; 7 bases are shared with TRBD1. Unmatched junction bases numbered 6, after V lost 6 bases and J lost 5 bases. CDR1 and CDR2 (germline): DFQATT, SNEGSKA (reference sequence). CDR3 size: 12 residues. CDR3 in DNA: TGCAGTGCCGAGGGGGCTGGCGAGACCCAGTACTTC. Protein: CSAEGAGETQYF.

This clonotype was recorded at least ten times. The CDR3 region has the DNA TGTGCCAGCAGTTTCCGGATATCTGAACTAGCGGTTCCCTACGAGCAGTACTTC. This codes for CASSFRISELAVPYEQYF. The rearrangement uses TRBV27 and TRBJ2-7, with 8 bases fitting TRBD2. This CDR3 spans 18 amino acids. V trimming: 3 bases; J trimming: 2 bases; junction bases outside the gene matches: 15. Germline V gives CDR1 MNHEY, CDR2 SMNVEV (reference sequence).

In this sample, this clonotype turned up many times. V and J are TRBV11-3 and TRBJ2-1; the D gene could be TRBD1 or TRBD2 (5 bases each). Germline-derived CDR1 and CDR2 are SGHNT and YENEEA. The CDR3 covers 14 residues. V was clipped by 1 base and J by 6 bases, with 10 bases between them. CDR3 region: CASSLGFGTNEQFF. DNA for the CDR3: TGTGCCAGCAGCTTAGGATTCGGGACCAATGAGCAGTTCTTC.

There are many counts of this clonotype. The V call is TRBV12-3 or TRBV12-4, the J call TRBJ2-4, with D tentatively TRBD1 (5 bases). The CDR3 is made up of 14 amino acids. Trimming shortened V by 3 bases and J by 1 base, and 7 bases separated the two germline ends. The CDR3 sequence: CASSFDSAKNIQYF. CDR3 DNA: TGTGCCAGCAGTTTTGACAGCGCCAAAAACATTCAGTACTTC.

The sample holds many counts of this clonotype. The chain joins TRBV20-1 to TRBJ1-5; maybe TRBD1 (5 bases). Per the germline V gene, CDR1 is DFQATT and CDR2 is SNEGSKA (reference sequence). Between the trimmed V and J ends, which lost 1 base and 5 bases, there was a span of 9 bases. The CDR3 consists of 13 residues. The CDR3 here is CSARVGGYQPQHF. The CDR3 region has the DNA TGCAGTGCTAGAGTTGGGGGTTATCAGCCCCAGCATTTT.

This clonotype appeared many times. The chain couples TRBV11-1 to TRBJ1-2; perhaps TRBD1 as D (5 bases). Trimming cost V 1 base and J 0 bases, with 18 bases left between them. Germline CDR1 reads SGHAT; CDR2 reads FQDESV (reference sequence). The CDR3 sequence is 18 residues long. CDR3 DNA: TGTGCCAGCAGCTTAGAGTCCGACGCGGGGCTCTCTAACTATGGCTACACCTTC. This gives the protein CASSLESDAGLSNYGYTF. The full variable domain, completed using reference TRBV11-1 and TRBJ1-2, is EAEVAQSPRYKITEKSQAVAFWCDPISGHATLYWYRQILGQGPELLVQFQDESVVDDSQLPKDRFSAERLKGVDSTLKIQPAELGDSAMYLCASSLESDAGLSNYGYTFGSGTRLTVV.

This clonotype was counted at least ten times. The rearrangement uses TRBV11-2 and TRBJ1-5; no clear D. Trimming left V 3 bases short and J 6 bases short, with 9 bases between. Germline CDR1 SGHAT, CDR2 FQNNGV. There are 13 residues in the CDR3. CDR3 DNA: TGTGCCAGCAGCTTGACTTCCGTTCAGCCCCAGCATTTT. It specifies CASSLTSVQPQHF.

This clonotype occurred many times. The chain combines TRBV20-1 with TRBJ1-1; no reliable D call. CDR3 length: 10 residues. CDR1 and CDR2 (germline): DFQATT, SNEGSKA (reference sequence). Between the trimmed V and J ends, which lost 6 bases and 5 bases, there was a span of 7 bases. The CDR3, as DNA: TGCAGTGCCTGGACGACTGAAGCTTTCTTT. Translating it yields CSAWTTEAFF.

The rearrangement uses TRBV27 and TRBJ1-2; tentative D call: TRBD1 (6 bases). The CDR3 covers 14 residues. Germline V gene lookup returns CDR1 MNHEY and CDR2 SMNVEV (reference sequence). Trimming took 3 bases from V and 4 from J, leaving 12 bases between them. Here the CDR3 DNA reads TGTGCCAGCAGTTTTTCCGGGGGCGTCTATGGCTACACCTTC. Protein sequence: CASSFSGGVYGYTF.

This clonotype was picked up many times. The chain combines TRBV2 with TRBJ2-5, with 9 nucleotides matching TRBD1. Per the germline V gene, CDR1 is SNHLY and CDR2 is FYNNEI. The CDR3 length is 15 residues. V lost 5 bases to trimming and J lost 4 bases; unmatched junction nucleotides: 8. CDR3 residues: CASSQGTGKGETQYF. Written as DNA, the CDR3 is TGTGCCAGCAGTCAGGGGACAGGGAAGGGAGAGACCCAGTACTTC.